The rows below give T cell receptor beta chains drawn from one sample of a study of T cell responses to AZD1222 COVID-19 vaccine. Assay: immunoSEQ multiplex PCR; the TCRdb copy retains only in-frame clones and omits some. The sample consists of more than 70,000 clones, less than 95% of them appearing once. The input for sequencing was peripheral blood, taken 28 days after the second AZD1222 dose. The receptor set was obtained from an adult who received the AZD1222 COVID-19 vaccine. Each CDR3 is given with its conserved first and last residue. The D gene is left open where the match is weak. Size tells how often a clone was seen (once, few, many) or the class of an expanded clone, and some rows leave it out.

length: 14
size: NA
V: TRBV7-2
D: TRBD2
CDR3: CASSLVSGKDRRFF

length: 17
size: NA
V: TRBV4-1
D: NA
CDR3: CASSQVVGNLVSTEAFF

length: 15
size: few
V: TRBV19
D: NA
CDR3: CASNSQQGRGEKLFF

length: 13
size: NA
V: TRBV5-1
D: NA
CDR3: CASSPTGSYEQYF

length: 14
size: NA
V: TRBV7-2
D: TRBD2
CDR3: CASSLILAGGEQYF

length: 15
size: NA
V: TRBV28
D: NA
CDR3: CASSLWEGANTEAFF

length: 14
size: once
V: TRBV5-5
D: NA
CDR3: CASTQGLSNQPQHF

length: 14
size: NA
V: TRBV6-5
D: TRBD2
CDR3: CASSLAGGTETQYF

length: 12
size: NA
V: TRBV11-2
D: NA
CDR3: CASSIGGGELFF

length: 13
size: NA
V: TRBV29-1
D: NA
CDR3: CSVRYAGANVLTF

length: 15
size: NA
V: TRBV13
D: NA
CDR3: CASRDGSSANYGYTF

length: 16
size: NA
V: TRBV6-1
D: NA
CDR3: CASSEATSRNNSPLHF

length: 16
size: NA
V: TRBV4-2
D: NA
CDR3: CASSRGTGQDTYEQYF

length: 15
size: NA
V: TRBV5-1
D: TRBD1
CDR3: CASRGGRTGVNEQFF

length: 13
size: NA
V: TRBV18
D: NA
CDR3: CASSRRGADEAFF

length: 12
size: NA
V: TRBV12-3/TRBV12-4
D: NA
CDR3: CASSDSSGTQYF

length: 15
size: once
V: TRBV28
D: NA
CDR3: CASKAEAESNQPQHF

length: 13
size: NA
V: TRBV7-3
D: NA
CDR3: CASSLGPNEKLFF

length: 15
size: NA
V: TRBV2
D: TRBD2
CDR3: CASSLRAGGFDEQYF

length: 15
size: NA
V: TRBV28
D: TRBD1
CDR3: CASSSSDRGPYEQYF

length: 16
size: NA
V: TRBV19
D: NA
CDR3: CASSKAASSGANVLTF

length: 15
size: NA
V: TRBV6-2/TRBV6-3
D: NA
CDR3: CASSRQDSTNEKLFF

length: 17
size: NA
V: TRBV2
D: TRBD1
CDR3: CASSEGQGTGVTDTQYF

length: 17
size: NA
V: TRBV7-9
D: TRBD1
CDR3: CASSTGTGGSYNYGYTF

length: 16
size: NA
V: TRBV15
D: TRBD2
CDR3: CATSRATSGVTDTQYF

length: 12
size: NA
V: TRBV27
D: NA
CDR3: CASSLGGDTQYF